This T cell receptor beta chain was recorded in a study of blood T cell repertoires in COVID-19 (dated by TCRdb to the early 2020s). Regarding the complete study: Collaborator samples came from the United States, Italy and Spain and covered acute and convalescent phases of COVID-19. The prospective study material was composed of cDNA or gDNA derived from T cells, B-cell-depleted T cells, or PBMCs. Subjects who had been exposed to COVID-19, were actively infected with it, or had recovered from it provided the deeply sampled blood TCRbeta repertoires that made up the dataset. A freely available public database, intended as a resource for researchers studying the immune response to SARS-CoV-2, is where the repertoires were released. The samples were drawn from the first 160 participants of the ongoing ImmuneRACE study and from 1,254 subjects provided by 6 global collaborators. Nearly every sample came with metadata listing a de-identified subject ID, COVID-19 status, age in years and sex. Where available, HLA class I and class II types were obtained from metadata supplied by the sample provider rather than from assay-based typing.

Enrolling through a virtual design, the prospective study's participants ranged in age from roughly 18 to 95 years and lived across 24 United States geographic areas. In the prospective study, cohorts were assigned on the basis of participant-reported clinical history obtained from a screening survey and a study questionnaire. ImmuneRACE Cohort 3 recovered participants were defined by two consecutive negative NP/OP PCR tests, healthcare professional clearance, or symptom resolution. In the prospective study, whole blood, serum and a nasopharyngeal or oropharyngeal swab were collected from each participant by mobile phlebotomists. Participants in the prospective study had the option to provide additional blood draws and questionnaires over a roughly two-month period. Before DNA extraction, prospective study blood samples were shipped either frozen or at room temperature. Beyond this particular receptor, the publication reports: The amount of clinical and demographic metadata varied by source and participant and was provided uncurated.

Measured from the cysteine to the phenylalanine, the CDR3 is 16 residues long. The only DNA kept is the CDR3, 48 bases in frame from the first base. Clipping removes 3 bases from V and 1 base from J, with 7 as the unmatched junction base count. Sequences GTSNPN (CDR1) and SVGIG (CDR2) are obtained from the germline V gene (reference sequence). Notes on this clone: Its antigen target is currently unknown. Base quality data are lacking; no much larger clone is found one base away.

The immunoSEQ Assay, a bias-controlled multiplex PCR, was used to amplify TCRbeta CDR3 regions from genomic DNA. In the source study's methods: Within the assay, amplification of reference gene primers was used to estimate how many nucleated cells each sample contained. Sequence reads were collapsed and filtered to measure the absolute abundance of every unique TCRbeta CDR3 rearrangement. For each sample, productive Simpson clonality was calculated by taking the square root of Simpson's diversity index across productive rearrangements. TCRdb stores this immuneACCESS table with in-frame sequences only. Part of the clones is absent; in the studies checked, under half of the shortfall reflects unresolved V genes, and no reason is known for the rest. V and J calls plus clone size are reproduced from that table; the DNA served to infer D and trimming. The sample contains roughly 230,000 clones, approximately 83% of them found a single time. In total, the top ten clones hold about 3.7% of the sample.

The sequence links TRBV30 to TRBJ2-1, with TRBD1 identical over 9 junction bases. The sequenced sample was PBMCs or T cells enriched from blood (not recorded which). The TCR sequence derives from a woman between 55 and 75 years old who had recovered from COVID-19. The nucleotide sequence is TGTGCCTGGAGCCGGGACAGGGTTGGGTCCTACAATGAGCAGTTCTTC. This translates into CAWSRDRVGSYNEQFF.